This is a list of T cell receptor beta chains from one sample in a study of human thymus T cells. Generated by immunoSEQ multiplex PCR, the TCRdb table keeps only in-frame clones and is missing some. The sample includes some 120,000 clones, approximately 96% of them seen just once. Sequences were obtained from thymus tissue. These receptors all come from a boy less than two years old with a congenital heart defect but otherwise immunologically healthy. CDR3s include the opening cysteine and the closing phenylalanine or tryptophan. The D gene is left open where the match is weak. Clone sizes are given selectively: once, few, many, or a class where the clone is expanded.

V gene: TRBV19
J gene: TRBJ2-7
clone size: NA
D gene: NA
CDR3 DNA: TGTGCCAGTAGCCCCAGACAGGGACTCGAGCAGTACTTC
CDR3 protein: CASSPRQGLEQYF

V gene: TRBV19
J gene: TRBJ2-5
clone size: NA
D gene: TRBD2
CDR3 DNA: TGTGCCAGTAGTATAAGCGGGGGGGCGAAGGAGACCCAGTACTTC
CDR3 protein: CASSISGGAKETQYF

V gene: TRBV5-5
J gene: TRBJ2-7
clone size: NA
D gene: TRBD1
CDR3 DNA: TGTGCCAGCAGCCGGTGGGACAGGGGCCTCTACGAGCAGTACTTC
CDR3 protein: CASSRWDRGLYEQYF

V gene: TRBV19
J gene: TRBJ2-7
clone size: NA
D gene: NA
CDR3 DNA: TGTGCCAGTAGCAGACAGGGAGGGAGCTACGAGCAGTACTTC
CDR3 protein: CASSRQGGSYEQYF

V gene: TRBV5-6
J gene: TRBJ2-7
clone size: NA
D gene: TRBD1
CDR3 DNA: TGTGCCAGCAGCTTGCAAGGTAGGGGGCTGTACGAGCAGTACTTC
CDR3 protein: CASSLQGRGLYEQYF

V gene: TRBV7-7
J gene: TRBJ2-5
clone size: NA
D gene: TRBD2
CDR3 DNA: TGTGCTAGCAGCTTACTAGGCCGGGGGGAGCAAGAGACCCAGTACTTC
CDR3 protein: CASSLLGRGEQETQYF

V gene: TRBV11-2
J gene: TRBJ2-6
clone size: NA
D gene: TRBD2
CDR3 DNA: TGTGCCAGCAGCTCCCTGGTCGGGACTAGCGGATCTGGGGCCAACGTCCTGACTTTC
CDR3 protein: CASSSLVGTSGSGANVLTF

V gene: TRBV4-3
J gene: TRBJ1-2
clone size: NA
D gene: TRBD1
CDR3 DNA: TGCGCCAGCAGCCAAGGCCCTCACAGGGGCGCCTATGGCTACACCTTC
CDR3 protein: CASSQGPHRGAYGYTF

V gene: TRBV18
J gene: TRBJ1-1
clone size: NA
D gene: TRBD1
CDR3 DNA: TGTGCCAGCTCACCGGACAGGTTGAACACTGAAGCTTTCTTT
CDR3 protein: CASSPDRLNTEAFF

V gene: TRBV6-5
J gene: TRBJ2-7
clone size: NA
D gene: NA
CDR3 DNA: TGTGCCAGCAGTTACTCACCGGGGTTCGAGCAGTACTTC
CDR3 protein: CASSYSPGFEQYF

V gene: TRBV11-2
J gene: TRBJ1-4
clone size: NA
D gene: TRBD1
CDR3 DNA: TGTGCCAGCAGTCTTGGGACAGGGGCCCTTAATGAAAAACTGTTTTTT
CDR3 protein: CASSLGTGALNEKLFF

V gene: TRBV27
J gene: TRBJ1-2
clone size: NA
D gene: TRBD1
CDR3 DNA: TGTGCTAGACCGGGGACAGGGGGCAATGGCTACACCTTC
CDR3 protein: CARPGTGGNGYTF

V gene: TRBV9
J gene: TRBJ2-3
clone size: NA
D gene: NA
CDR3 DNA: TGTGCCAGCAGCGTAGCTGGTAATAGTGCAGATACGCAGTATTTT
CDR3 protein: CASSVAGNSADTQYF

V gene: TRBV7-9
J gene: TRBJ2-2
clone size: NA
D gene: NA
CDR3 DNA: TGTGCCAGTCAGGGGTCGTACACCGGGGAGCTGTTTTTT
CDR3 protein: CASQGSYTGELFF

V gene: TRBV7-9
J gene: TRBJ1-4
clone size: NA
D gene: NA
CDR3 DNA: TGTGCCAGCAAAGGAGGGAAGGCTAATGAAAAACTGTTTTTT
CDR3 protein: CASKGGKANEKLFF

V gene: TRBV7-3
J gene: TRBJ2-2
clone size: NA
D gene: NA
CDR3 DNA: TGTGCCAGCAGCTTAAGGGCGACTAGGGGGAGCACCGGGGAGCTGTTTTTT
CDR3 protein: CASSLRATRGSTGELFF

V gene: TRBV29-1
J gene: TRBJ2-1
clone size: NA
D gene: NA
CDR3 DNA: TGCAGCGTTGAAGATCAGGTGGATGAGCAGTTCTTC
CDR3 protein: CSVEDQVDEQFF

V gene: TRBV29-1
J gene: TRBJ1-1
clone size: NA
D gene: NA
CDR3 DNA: TGCAGCGTTGAAGACAGGGACTCGAACACTGAAGCTTTCTTT
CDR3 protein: CSVEDRDSNTEAFF

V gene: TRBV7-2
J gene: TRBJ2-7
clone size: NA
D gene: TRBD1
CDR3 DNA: TGTGCCAGCAGCTTAGAGGGGGACAGTAACTCCTACGAGCAGTACTTC
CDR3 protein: CASSLEGDSNSYEQYF

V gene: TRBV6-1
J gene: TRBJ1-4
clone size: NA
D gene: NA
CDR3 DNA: TGTGCCAGCAGTGACCCTACAGGAGCAAATGAAAAACTGTTTTTT
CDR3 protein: CASSDPTGANEKLFF

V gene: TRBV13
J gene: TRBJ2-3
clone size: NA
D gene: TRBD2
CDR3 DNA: TGTGCCAGCAGCTTAGGCCGAGGGACTAGCGACCGCACAGATACGCAGTATTTT
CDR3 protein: CASSLGRGTSDRTDTQYF

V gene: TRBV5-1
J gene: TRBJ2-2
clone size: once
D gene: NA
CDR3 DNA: TGCGCCAGCAGGCTTGATTCTTCAGCTAGGGTATTGTTTTTT
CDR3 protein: CASRLDSSARVLFF

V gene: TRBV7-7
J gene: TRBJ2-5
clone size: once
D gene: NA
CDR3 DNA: TGTGCTAGCAGCTGGGGACTTCTAGAGACCCAGTACTTC
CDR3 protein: CASSWGLLETQYF

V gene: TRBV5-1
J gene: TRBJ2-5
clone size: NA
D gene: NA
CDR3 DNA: TGCGCCAGCAGCGCCACAGGGACGGGGACCCAGTACTTC
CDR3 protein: CASSATGTGTQYF

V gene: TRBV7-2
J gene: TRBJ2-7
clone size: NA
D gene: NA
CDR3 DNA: TGTGCCAGCAGCTTAGAGGGGGGGCCGTCCTACGAGCAGTACTTC
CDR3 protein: CASSLEGGPSYEQYF

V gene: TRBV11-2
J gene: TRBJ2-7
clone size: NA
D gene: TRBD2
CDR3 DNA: TGTGCCAGCAGCGGGCTTGCGGGGGGGAACCTCTACGAGCAGTACTTC
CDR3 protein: CASSGLAGGNLYEQYF

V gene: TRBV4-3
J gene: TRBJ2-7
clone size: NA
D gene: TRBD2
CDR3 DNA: TGCGCCAGCAGCCTCGGGGGGGGCGAGCAGTACTTC
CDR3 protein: CASSLGGGEQYF

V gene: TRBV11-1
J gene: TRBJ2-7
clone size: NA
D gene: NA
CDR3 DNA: TGTGCCAGCAGCGCCTACACGTCTTCCTACGAGCAGTACTTC
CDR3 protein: CASSAYTSSYEQYF

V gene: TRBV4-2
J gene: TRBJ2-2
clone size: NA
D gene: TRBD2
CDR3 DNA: TGTGCCAGCAGCCTCGAGCGGGGGCCCCATGTTACCGGGGAGCTGTTTTTT
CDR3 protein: CASSLERGPHVTGELFF

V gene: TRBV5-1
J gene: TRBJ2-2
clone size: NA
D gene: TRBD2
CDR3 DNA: TGCGCCAGCCAGCGGGGGGCGAACACCGGGGAGCTGTTTTTT
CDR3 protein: CASQRGANTGELFF

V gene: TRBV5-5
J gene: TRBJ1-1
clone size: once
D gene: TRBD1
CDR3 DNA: TGTGCCAGCAGCCTATCGGGACAGGGGACCACTGAAGCTTTCTTT
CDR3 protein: CASSLSGQGTTEAFF

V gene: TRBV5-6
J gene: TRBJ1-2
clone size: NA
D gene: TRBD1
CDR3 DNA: TGTGCCAGCAGCTCTGGACAGGCGGGTTCGTTTAACTATGGCTACACCTTC
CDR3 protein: CASSSGQAGSFNYGYTF

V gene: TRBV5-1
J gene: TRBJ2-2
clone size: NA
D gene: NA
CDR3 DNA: TGCGCCAGCAGCTTGGAAGGGCGCGAGAACACCGGGGAGCTGTTTTTT
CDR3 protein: CASSLEGRENTGELFF

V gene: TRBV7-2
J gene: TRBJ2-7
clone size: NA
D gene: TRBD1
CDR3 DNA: TGTGCCAGCAGCCCAAACCAAGGGACAGGCTACGAGCAGTACTTC
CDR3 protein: CASSPNQGTGYEQYF

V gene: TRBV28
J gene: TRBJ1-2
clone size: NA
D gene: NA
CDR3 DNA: TGTGCCAGCAGTCTCTCGGGCAGACCAAACTATGGCTACACCTTC
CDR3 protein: CASSLSGRPNYGYTF

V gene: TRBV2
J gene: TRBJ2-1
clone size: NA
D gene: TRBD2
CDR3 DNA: TGTGCCAGCAGTGTAGGGCGGGGGGGCTACAATGAGCAGTTCTTC
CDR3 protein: CASSVGRGGYNEQFF

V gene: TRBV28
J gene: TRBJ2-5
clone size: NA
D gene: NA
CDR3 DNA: TGTGCCAGCAGTCCCACGAGCGGCGAGACCCAGTACTTC
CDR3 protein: CASSPTSGETQYF

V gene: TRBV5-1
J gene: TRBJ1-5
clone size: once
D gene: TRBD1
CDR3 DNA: TGCGCCAGCAGCCTAACACCGGGACAGGGGGCGTTCTGTAGCAATCAGCCCCAGCATTTT
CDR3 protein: CASSLTPGQGAFCSNQPQHF

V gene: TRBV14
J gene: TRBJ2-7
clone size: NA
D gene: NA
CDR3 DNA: TGTGCCAGCAGCCAGAAGGCATACGAGCAGTACTTC
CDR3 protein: CASSQKAYEQYF

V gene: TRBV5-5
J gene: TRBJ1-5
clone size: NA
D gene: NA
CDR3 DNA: TGTGCCAGCAGCTCTCAGAAGTCGGGTCAGCCCCAGCATTTT
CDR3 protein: CASSSQKSGQPQHF

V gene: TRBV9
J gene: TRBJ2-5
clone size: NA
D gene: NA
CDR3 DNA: TGTGCCAGCAGCGCGAGGGGGGACATTTACGTACAAGAGACCCAGTACTTC
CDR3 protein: CASSARGDIYVQETQYF

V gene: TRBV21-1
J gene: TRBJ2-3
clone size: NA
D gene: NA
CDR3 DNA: TGTGCCAGCGTTCATCTGGGACTAGTTCTTGATACGCAGTATTTT
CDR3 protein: CASVHLGLVLDTQYF

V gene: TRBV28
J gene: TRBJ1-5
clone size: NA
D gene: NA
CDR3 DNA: TGTGCCAGCAGTTTATGGCCCCGAACCCGGGGTCAGCCCCAGCATTTT
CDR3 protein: CASSLWPRTRGQPQHF